This is a list of T cell receptor beta chains from one sample in a study of shared clonotypes between healthy human individuals. Clones were sequenced by immunoSEQ multiplex PCR, and TCRdb holds only the in-frame ones, with some missing. The sample includes just over 2,000,000 clones, about 95% of them seen just once. The sequenced sample was naive CD8+ T cells sorted from blood. These receptors came from a man between 18 and 29 years old in good health. The CDR3 runs from the conserved cysteine through the conserved F or W. Each record gives: D gene, J gene, V gene, clone size, CDR3 protein, CDR3 DNA. A D gene is named only where the DNA matches it firmly. Only part of the rows carry a size: once, few, many, or a class if the clone is expanded.

>-|TRBJ1-5|TRBV10-3|once
CAISEGTDNQPQHF
TGTGCCATCAGTGAGGGGACGGACAATCAGCCCCAGCATTTT
>-|TRBJ2-3|TRBV27|-
CASNGGMGDTQYF
TGTGCCAGCAACGGAGGGATGGGCGATACGCAGTATTTT
>TRBD2|TRBJ2-5|TRBV14|-
CASSQLSGGAKETQYF
TGTGCCAGCAGCCAACTGAGCGGGGGGGCCAAAGAGACCCAGTACTTC
>-|TRBJ2-1|TRBV27|-
CASSTAVGYNEQFF
TGTGCCAGCAGCACGGCGGTGGGGTACAATGAGCAGTTCTTC
>-|TRBJ2-7|TRBV9|-
CASSAGAGLAEQYF
TGTGCCAGCAGCGCGGGGGCGGGGTTGGCCGAGCAGTACTTC
>TRBD1|TRBJ2-1|TRBV2|few
CASSPDRTAYNEQFF
TGTGCCAGCAGCCCGGACAGGACGGCCTACAATGAGCAGTTCTTC
>-|TRBJ2-7|TRBV27|-
CASSPMLSYEQYF
TGTGCCAGCAGTCCAATGCTGAGCTACGAGCAGTACTTC
>TRBD2|TRBJ2-5|TRBV7-9|-
CASSAATSGGRFQETQYF
TGTGCCAGCAGCGCCGCGACTAGCGGGGGCCGCTTCCAAGAGACCCAGTACTTC
>-|TRBJ2-5|TRBV5-1|-
CASSLAPGQRETQYF
TGCGCCAGCAGCTTGGCCCCGGGACAAAGGGAGACCCAGTACTTC
>-|TRBJ1-2|TRBV7-9|once
CASSGEVGRNGYTF
TGTGCCAGCAGCGGGGAGGTGGGTCGCAACGGCTACACCTTC
>-|TRBJ1-4|TRBV7-9|-
CASTDFTGVGEKLFF
TGTGCCAGCACCGATTTCACGGGGGTGGGTGAAAAACTGTTTTTT
>-|TRBJ1-3|TRBV14|-
CASSPIDLGNTIYF
TGTGCCAGCAGCCCTATCGACCTTGGCAACACCATATATTTT
>TRBD2|TRBJ2-7|TRBV11-2|-
CASSWVAGVADEQYF
TGTGCCAGCAGCTGGGTAGCGGGAGTGGCGGACGAGCAGTACTTC
>TRBD2|TRBJ2-7|TRBV6-5|-
CASALAPGGDEQYF
TGTGCCAGTGCACTCGCGCCGGGGGGAGACGAGCAGTACTTC
>-|TRBJ2-7|TRBV13|-
CASSLRGSPSYEQYF
TGTGCCAGCAGCTTACGGGGGAGCCCCTCCTACGAGCAGTACTTC
>-|TRBJ2-1|TRBV14|-
CASSQELSGIRYNEQFF
TGTGCCAGCAGCCAAGAGCTTTCGGGCATTCGCTACAATGAGCAGTTCTTC
>TRBD2|TRBJ2-1|TRBV7-2|-
CASSLLASGEDNEQFF
TGTGCCAGCAGCTTACTGGCTAGCGGGGAAGACAATGAGCAGTTCTTC
>-|TRBJ1-2|TRBV13|-
CASSPGTQTPNYGYTF
TGTGCCAGCAGCCCAGGGACACAAACACCTAACTATGGCTACACCTTC
>-|TRBJ2-5|TRBV30|-
CAWKSESRETQYF
TGTGCCTGGAAGAGTGAGTCTAGAGAGACCCAGTACTTC
>-|TRBJ1-2|TRBV9|-
CASGGDYGYTF
TGTGCCAGCGGGGGAGACTATGGCTACACCTTC
>-|TRBJ2-1|TRBV27|-
CASSPRGAEQFF
TGTGCCAGCAGTCCCCGGGGGGCGGAGCAGTTCTTC
>-|TRBJ2-5|TRBV4-1|-
CASRDTQETQYF
TGCGCCAGCAGAGACACACAAGAGACCCAGTACTTC
>-|TRBJ1-1|TRBV11-2|-
CASSLGSGTRWGAFF
TGTGCCAGCAGCTTAGGCTCCGGGACGAGGTGGGGAGCTTTCTTT
>-|TRBJ1-2|TRBV28|-
CASSSTTARHTF
TGTGCCAGCAGTTCAACGACAGCGCGGCACACCTTC
>TRBD2|TRBJ2-7|TRBV10-3|-
CAISEAGGPHEQYF
TGTGCCATCAGTGAGGCGGGAGGGCCGCACGAGCAGTACTTC
>-|TRBJ1-2|TRBV5-6|-
CASSQTENSYGYTF
TGTGCCAGCAGCCAGACCGAAAACTCCTATGGCTACACCTTC
>-|TRBJ2-7|TRBV6-1|-
CASEAHLTYEQYF
TGTGCCAGTGAGGCTCACCTAACCTACGAGCAGTACTTC
>TRBD1|TRBJ2-3|TRBV11-2|-
CASSLDGGQVGTDTQYF
TGTGCCAGCAGCTTAGATGGGGGACAGGTCGGCACAGATACGCAGTATTTT
>-|TRBJ1-5|TRBV13|once
CASSFDRSQPQHF
TGTGCCAGCAGCTTCGACAGGAGTCAGCCCCAGCATTTT
>-|TRBJ1-1|TRBV28|once
CASSLGQGNTEAFF
TGTGCCAGCAGTTTGGGCCAGGGGAACACTGAAGCTTTCTTT
>TRBD1|TRBJ1-3|TRBV29-1|-
CSVPGQGSSGNTIYF
TGCAGCGTTCCAGGACAGGGGAGCTCTGGAAACACCATATATTTT
>-|TRBJ2-1|TRBV10-1|-
CASSDGPEQFF
TGCGCCAGCAGTGATGGTCCCGAGCAGTTCTTC
>-|TRBJ2-7|TRBV6-5|-
CASSYNQGIYEQYF
TGTGCCAGCAGTTATAATCAGGGAATCTACGAGCAGTACTTC
>TRBD2|TRBJ2-7|TRBV2|-
CASSEGDGLAATYEQYF
TGTGCCAGCAGTGAAGGAGATGGACTAGCAGCAACCTACGAGCAGTACTTC
>TRBD1|TRBJ2-1|TRBV5-4|-
CASSPGTGGLNEQFF
TGTGCCAGCAGCCCAGGGACAGGGGGCCTGAATGAGCAGTTCTTC
>-|TRBJ2-2|TRBV7-9|-
CASSPILNQYANTGELFF
TGTGCCAGCAGCCCCATCTTAAACCAATACGCGAACACCGGGGAGCTGTTTTTT
>-|TRBJ2-7|TRBV11-2|-
CASSLEWGSSYEQYF
TGTGCCAGCAGCTTAGAGTGGGGCAGCTCCTACGAGCAGTACTTC
>TRBD2|TRBJ2-1|TRBV2|-
CASSVWEREYEQFF
TGTGCCAGCAGTGTTTGGGAGCGGGAGTATGAGCAGTTCTTC
>TRBD2|TRBJ2-4|TRBV4-1|-
CASSQEEREGLRNIQYF
TGCGCCAGCAGCCAAGAAGAGCGGGAGGGCCTAAGAAACATTCAGTACTTC
>-|TRBJ2-7|TRBV19|once
CASSPRGGPPYEQYF
TGTGCCAGTAGCCCTCGAGGGGGACCGCCCTACGAGCAGTACTTC
>TRBD2|TRBJ2-3|TRBV9|-
CASSPGGDTDTQYF
TGTGCCAGCAGCCCGGGAGGGGATACAGATACGCAGTATTTT
>-|TRBJ2-7|TRBV27|-
CASSPSQGGRTYEQYF
TGTGCCAGCAGTCCTTCTCAGGGAGGAAGAACCTACGAGCAGTACTTC
>TRBD1|TRBJ1-2|TRBV5-1|-
CASSPEGGAGYGYTF
TGCGCCAGCAGCCCGGAAGGGGGCGCGGGCTATGGCTACACCTTC
>-|TRBJ2-1|TRBV4-1|-
CASSQVGNEQFF
TGCGCCAGCAGCCAAGTTGGGAATGAGCAGTTCTTC
>-|TRBJ1-4|TRBV30|-
CAWSDNLRDSKFSEKLFF
TGTGCCTGGAGTGATAACTTGAGGGACTCAAAGTTCAGCGAAAAACTGTTTTTT
>-|TRBJ1-1|TRBV14|-
CASSQFMNTEAFF
TGTGCCAGCAGCCAATTCATGAACACTGAAGCTTTCTTT
>TRBD2|TRBJ2-3|TRBV9|-
CASSFGTNLGDTQYF
TGTGCCAGCAGCTTCGGGACTAACCTAGGAGATACGCAGTATTTT
>-|TRBJ2-2|TRBV5-4|-
CASREGPNTGELFF
TGTGCCAGCAGGGAAGGACCAAACACCGGGGAGCTGTTTTTT
>-|TRBJ2-7|TRBV27|-
CASSFGGTGYEQYF
TGTGCCAGCAGTTTTGGGGGGACCGGATACGAGCAGTACTTC